One sample yielded the 22 T cell receptor beta chains listed below, sequenced in a study of beta chain features in type 1 diabetes. Reverse transcription of all isolated RNA meant that expressed TCRB transcripts were sequenced. Assay: immunoSEQ multiplex PCR; the TCRdb copy retains only in-frame clones and omits some. The sample has about 220,000 clones; around 9.9% are singletons. The sequencing sample was made of central memory CD4+ T cells from blood. The source is a man aged 18 to 30 in good health.

As for this clone: Distinct nucleotide sequences in the sample also encode this CDR3. This chain links TRBV4-2 with TRBJ1-1; D gene uncertain. CDR3 length: 14 amino acids. V lost 1 base and J lost 0, with 6 bases in between. Germline V gives CDR1 LGHNA, CDR2 YNFKEQ. DNA for the CDR3: TGTGCCAGCAGCCAAGTAACGGTGAACACTGAAGCTTTCTTT. Translating it yields CASSQVTVNTEAFF.

This clone has more than one count but fewer than ten. This sequence joins TRBV5-1 and TRBJ2-1, with TRBD2 identical over 9 bases. The V gene end was trimmed by 0 bases and the J gene end by 2 bases; junction bases not matched to a gene: 3. Per germline, CDR1 SGHRS and CDR2 YFSETQ. The CDR3 extends over 16 amino acids. CDR3 protein: CASSLDLAGTYNEQFF. DNA of the CDR3: TGCGCCAGCAGCTTGGATCTAGCGGGGACCTACAATGAGCAGTTCTTC. Based on the CDR3 plus reference TRBV5-1 and TRBJ2-1, the full variable domain is KAGVTQTPRYLIKTRGQQVTLSCSPISGHRSVSWYQQTPGQGLQFLFEYFSETQRNKGNFPGRFSGRQFSNSRSEMNVSTLELGDSALYLCASSLDLAGTYNEQFFGPGTRLTVL.

A few counts support this clone. A far more abundant clone sits one base away, making this likely a read error. The J gene is TRBJ2-1, the V gene TRBV7-9; 8 bases fit TRBD2. CDR1 SEHNR and CDR2 FQNEAQ come from the germline V gene (reference sequence). The CDR3 spans 14 residues. CDR3 protein: CASSVGLVYSEQFF. The CDR3 coding sequence is TGTGCCAGCAGCGTGGGACTAGTCTACAGTGAGCAGTTCTTC.

This clone appeared a few times. This chain connects TRBV4-3 to TRBJ2-3, with a tentative D call TRBD2 (5 bases). V was trimmed by 0 bases and J by 3 bases, leaving 10 bases between them. The CDR3 spans 15 residues. Per germline, CDR1 LGHNA and CDR2 YSLEER. The CDR3 sequence is CASSQDREGTDTQYF. As DNA, the CDR3 is TGCGCCAGCAGCCAAGACCGGGAAGGGACAGATACGCAGTATTTT.

In its sample, this clone was seen a few times. V gene TRBV5-1 combines with J gene TRBJ2-3; D unresolved. CDR3 length: 16 amino acids. Germline loops: CDR1 SGHRS, CDR2 YFSETQ. V lost 1 base, J lost 0 bases, and 12 bases lay in between. The CDR3, as DNA: TGCGCCAGCAGCTTGATTTCTAGTGCTAGCACAGATACGCAGTATTTT. It codes for CASSLISSASTDTQYF. Variable domain in full (rest from reference TRBV5-1 and TRBJ2-3): KAGVTQTPRYLIKTRGQQVTLSCSPISGHRSVSWYQQTPGQGLQFLFEYFSETQRNKGNFPGRFSGRQFSNSRSEMNVSTLELGDSALYLCASSLISSASTDTQYFGPGTRLTVL.

This chain links TRBV10-3 with TRBJ2-1; D uncertain. Germline V gene sequence: CDR1 ENHRY, CDR2 SYGVKD. The CDR3 covers 12 residues. Trimming left V 2 bases short and J 6 bases short, with 5 bases between. CDR3 sequence (DNA): TGTGCCATCAGTGAGGACACCAATGAGCAGTTCTTC. Its protein product is CAISEDTNEQFF.

This clone was seen at least ten times. In the same sample, other DNA sequences code for this CDR3. This chain uses TRBV20-1 with TRBJ2-7; D might be TRBD1 (6 bases). V was cut by 3 bases and J by 3 bases, with 6 bases left in between. The CDR3 extends over 11 amino acids. The germline V gene encodes CDR1 DFQATT and CDR2 SNEGSKA (reference sequence). The DNA of the CDR3 is TGCAGTGCTAGCAGGGGCTACGAGCAGTACTTC. This sequence encodes CSASRGYEQYF.

This clone has just one count. Other DNA sequences in the same sample also yield this CDR3. This chain joins TRBV5-1 and TRBJ2-2, with 7 bases matching TRBD2. CDR1 and CDR2 (germline): SGHRS, YFSETQ. This CDR3 has 15 amino acids. The trim removed 4 bases at V and 2 bases at J, leaving 5 bases unmatched. The CDR3 DNA sequence: TGCGCCAGCAGCCTGGGCGGGAGTAACACCGGGGAGCTGTTTTTT. It encodes CASSLGGSNTGELFF.

This clone was detected a few times. The chain recombines TRBV5-6 with TRBJ2-3; D is undetermined. Germline V CDR1 and CDR2: SGHDT, YYEEEE. CDR3 length: 14 residues. The V end was cut by 4 bases, the J end by 3 bases, with 12 bases between. The CDR3 nucleotides read TGTGCCAGCAGCGACCGCCGGCAAACAGATACGCAGTATTTT. Translated, it gives CASSDRRQTDTQYF.

V gene TRBV29-1 combines with J gene TRBJ2-1; 10 nucleotides line up with TRBD1. Germline V gives CDR1 SQVTM, CDR2 ANQGSEA. The CDR3 consists of 14 residues. V lost 3 bases to trimming and J lost 4 bases; unmatched junction nucleotides: 3. This CDR3 is CSVEGQGMYNEQFF. The DNA of the CDR3 is TGCAGCGTTGAGGGACAGGGGATGTACAATGAGCAGTTCTTC.

This clone was recorded a few times. This chain connects TRBV12-5 to TRBJ2-3, with a possible D match to TRBD1 (5 bases). The CDR3 spans 15 residues. Germline-derived CDR1 and CDR2 are LGHNT and FRNRAP. Trimming cost V 6 bases and J 0 bases, with 13 bases left between them. CDR3 nucleotides: TGTGCTAGTGGGCCAGACAGCCTTAGCACAGATACGCAGTATTTT. This codes for CASGPDSLSTDTQYF.

The CDR3 region is CASSPPLGGSFYNELFF. The CDR3 DNA sequence: TGTGCCAGCAGCCCCCCCTTAGGGGGGTCCTTTTACAATGAGTTGTTCTTC. The chain joins TRBV9 to TRBJ2-1, with D tentatively TRBD1 or TRBD2 (6 bases each). The CDR3 covers 17 residues. The V end was cut by 4 bases, the J end by 15 bases, with 32 bases between. Germline V CDR1 and CDR2: SGDLS, YYNGEE.

This clone has only a few counts. J is TRBJ1-1 and V is TRBV4-3; no clear D gene. V dropped 0 bases and J dropped 6 bases, with 11 bases sitting between them. This CDR3 is 14 amino acids long. The germline CDR1 and CDR2 sequences are LGHNA and YSLEER. Written as DNA, the CDR3 is TGCGCCAGCAGCCAAGATAATACCAGGTCTGAAGCTTTCTTT. Amino acid sequence: CASSQDNTRSEAFF.

CDR3 nucleotide sequence: TGTGCCAGCAGCCTCCGTCAGCCGGAAAAACTGTTTTTT. It encodes CASSLRQPEKLFF. V usage is TRBV14 and J usage is TRBJ1-4; D is undetermined. The CDR3 runs to 13 residues. Germline assignment: CDR1 SGHDN and CDR2 FVKESK. Between the trimmed V and J ends, which lost 4 bases and 8 bases, there was a span of 11 bases.

This sequence joins TRBV7-2 and TRBJ2-7, with 9 bases that match TRBD2. There are 15 residues in the CDR3. Germline V CDR1 and CDR2: SGHTA, FQGNSA. Unmatched junction bases numbered 6, after V lost 5 bases and J lost 1 base. The CDR3 coding sequence is TGTGCCAGCAGCACAAGGACTAGCGCTTCCTACGAGCAGTACTTC. Encoded protein: CASSTRTSASYEQYF.

Ten or more counts support this clone. The genes are TRBV27 and TRBJ2-5; no reliable D call. This CDR3 is built from 10 residues. Trimming took 2 bases from V and 7 from J, leaving 2 bases between them. Germline CDR1 is MNHEY and CDR2 is SMNVEV (reference sequence). The CDR3 bases are TGTGCCAGCAGTTTAACGACCCAGTACTTC. Translation: CASSLTTQYF.

This clone occurred a few times. The chain joins TRBV29-1 to TRBJ2-1; tentatively, D is TRBD1 (5 bases). The CDR3 is made up of 13 amino acids. Germline CDR1 reads SQVTM; CDR2 reads ANQGSEA. Trimming took off 3 bases at V and 9 bases at J, with 15 bases between the two ends. The CDR3 reads CSVERTPWGEQFF. The DNA of the CDR3 is TGCAGCGTTGAGCGGACACCTTGGGGTGAGCAGTTCTTC.

This clone came up once. The rearrangement joins TRBV28 to TRBJ2-5; no clear D. This CDR3 is built from 14 residues. Germline CDR1 reads MDHEN; CDR2 reads SYDVKM. V lost 5 bases, J lost 8 bases, and 18 bases lay in between. This CDR3 reads CASSAGPTGGTQYF. The CDR3 DNA is TGTGCCAGCAGTGCCGGTCCCACGGGCGGCACCCAGTACTTC.

The table lists this clone with a few counts. J is TRBJ2-1 and V is TRBV28; no reliable D call. The V gene's germline CDR1 is MDHEN and CDR2 SYDVKM. CDR3 length equals 15 residues. Trimming took 8 bases from V and 4 from J, leaving 18 bases between them. For the CDR3, the DNA is TGTGCCAGCCAGTCGACCCGAGCTTTATACAATGAGCAGTTCTTC. Translated: CASQSTRALYNEQFF.

This clone was seen many times. The chain links TRBV29-1 to TRBJ2-1, with 8 bases fitting TRBD2. The CDR3 is made up of 14 amino acids. The germline V gene has CDR1 SQVTM and CDR2 ANQGSEA. V trimming: 7 bases; J trimming: 3 bases; junction bases outside the gene matches: 8. The CDR3 loop reads CSGKREGRYNEQFF. The CDR3 DNA is TGCAGCGGTAAACGGGAGGGACGCTACAATGAGCAGTTCTTC.

This clone was counted between two and nine times. The V and J genes are TRBV29-1 and TRBJ1-2; TRBD1 matches 7 bases. Looked up from germline, CDR1 is SQVTM and CDR2 is ANQGSEA. The CDR3 is made up of 12 amino acids. V lost 8 bases, J lost 5 bases, and 8 bases stayed unmatched. This chain's CDR3 is CSSYGTAYGYTF. As DNA, the CDR3 is TGCAGCTCTTACGGGACAGCTTATGGCTACACCTTC.

This clone was seen a handful of times. The chain joins TRBV28 to TRBJ2-3; D not certain. This CDR3 comprises 16 residues. Germline V gene sequence: CDR1 MDHEN, CDR2 SYDVKM. V gave up 5 bases and J gave up 3 bases, with 18 bases separating them. The CDR3 loop is CASSPLSIRETDTQYF. In nucleotides, the CDR3 is TGTGCCAGCAGTCCTCTGAGCATCCGTGAGACAGATACGCAGTATTTT.